This passage covers 22 T cell receptor beta chains from one sample sequenced in a study of blood T cell repertoires in COVID-19. Produced via immunoSEQ multiplex PCR; TCRdb's table is partial and in-frame only. Of approximately 460,000 clones listed, 89% were seen once; the top ten hold roughly 1%. Sequencing was carried out using peripheral blood. The source of these receptors is a man younger than 35 with COVID-19, enrolled during active disease.

The chain links TRBV27 to TRBJ2-2; D is perhaps TRBD2 (6 bases). The CDR3 has 14 residues. The V and J ends lost 6 bases and 0 bases respectively, with 8 bases between them. In germline, CDR1 is MNHEY, CDR2 SMNVEV (reference sequence). The CDR3 coding sequence is TGTGCCAGCAGGTGGGGGGCGAACACCGGGGAGCTGTTTTTT. Its protein product is CASRWGANTGELFF.

The CDR3 DNA reads TGTGCCAGCAGCCAAGATCATGGGCGGGGGGCCGCCTACGAGCAGTACTTC. It yields the protein CASSQDHGRGAAYEQYF. The chain couples TRBV3-1 (or the pseudogene TRBV3-2) to TRBJ2-7, with 8 positions matching TRBD2. V shed 0 bases, J shed 2 bases, and the junction held 9 bases outside the gene matches. Germline-derived CDR1 and CDR2 are LGHDT and YNNKEL (reference sequence). The CDR3 extends over 17 amino acids.

V gene TRBV5-4 combines with J gene TRBJ1-1; D might be TRBD1 (6 bases). This CDR3 comprises 12 residues. Germline CDR1 and CDR2: SGHNT and YYREEE (reference sequence). V lost 3 bases to trimming and J lost 6 bases, with 9 bases between them. CDR3 in DNA: TGTGCCAGCAGCTGGGGGGGCCCTGAAGCTTTCTTT. This sequence encodes CASSWGGPEAFF.

V gene TRBV10-3 combines with J gene TRBJ2-1; 14 nucleotides match TRBD2. This CDR3 has 19 amino acids. Unmatched junction bases numbered 12, after V lost 0 bases and J lost 8 bases. Germline V lookup: CDR1 ENHRY, CDR2 SYGVKD. The CDR3 is CAISESTDRLAGGIDEQFF. The CDR3 DNA reads as TGTGCCATCAGTGAGTCCACAGATCGACTAGCGGGGGGGATCGATGAGCAGTTCTTC.

The gene calls are TRBV6-2 or TRBV6-3 and TRBJ2-2, with 8 bases aligning to TRBD2. Trimming removed 4 bases from V and 3 bases from J; junction bases left unmatched: 4. This CDR3 has 15 residues. CDR1 MNHEY and CDR2 SVGEGT come from the germline V gene. CDR3 residues: CASSSTSEYTGELFF. CDR3 sequence (DNA): TGTGCCAGCAGTTCGACTAGCGAGTACACCGGGGAGCTGTTTTTT.

This sequence joins TRBV6-5 and TRBJ1-6; the match to TRBD1 covers 7 bases. Per germline, CDR1 MNHEY and CDR2 SVGAGI. The CDR3 totals 13 residues. Trimming cost V 8 bases and J 11 bases; bases outside gene matches: 9. The CDR3 protein is CASGDQGGAPLHF. The CDR3 bases are TGTGCCAGCGGGGACCAGGGGGGTGCACCCCTCCACTTT.

The rearrangement links TRBV11-2 to TRBJ1-1, with D unresolved. Germline loops: CDR1 SGHAT, CDR2 FQNNGV. The CDR3 contains 16 residues. V shed 2 bases and J shed 6 bases, with 19 bases lying between them. The CDR3 DNA reads TGTGCCAGCAGCTTATCCGCCACACTACGCTTCTCTGAAGCTTTCTTT. It encodes CASSLSATLRFSEAFF.

The J gene is TRBJ1-5, the V gene TRBV11-2, with D unresolved. In germline, CDR1 is SGHAT, CDR2 FQNNGV. V was clipped by 1 base and J by 6 bases, with 7 bases between them. The CDR3 length is 13 residues. This CDR3 is CASSLGTAQPQHF. The CDR3 DNA follows: TGTGCCAGCAGCTTAGGAACTGCTCAGCCCCAGCATTTT.

The V gene is TRBV5-6, the J gene TRBJ1-2, with 9 nucleotides matching TRBD1. The trim removed 4 bases at V and 6 bases at J, leaving 7 bases unmatched. The CDR3 has 14 residues. Germline V gives CDR1 SGHDT, CDR2 YYEEEE. The CDR3 nucleotides read TGTGCCAGCAGCCTGACAGGGGGTTTGGATGGCTACACCTTC. Translating it yields CASSLTGGLDGYTF. The full variable domain, its missing parts supplied by reference TRBV5-6 and TRBJ1-2, is DAGVTQSPTHLIKTRGQQVTLRCSPKSGHDTVSWYQQALGQGPQFIFQYYEEEERQRGNFPDRFSGHQFPNYSSELNVNALLLGDSALYLCASSLTGGLDGYTFGSGTRLTVV.

The chain links TRBV7-9 to TRBJ2-1, with 11 bases fitting TRBD2. Germline CDR1 and CDR2: SEHNR and FQNEAQ (reference sequence). After removal of 2 bases from V and 10 bases from J, the junction contained 4 bases not matched to a gene. CDR3 length: 14 amino acids. CDR3 sequence (DNA): TGTGCCAGCAGCTTAACTGCTAGCGGGAGGGAGCAGTTCTTC. Protein product: CASSLTASGREQFF.

The chain combines TRBV19 with TRBJ1-5, with TRBD1 identical over 8 bases. Germline-derived CDR1 and CDR2 are LNHDA and SQIVND (reference sequence). Germline trimming cut 10 bases from V and 5 bases from J; bases unmatched to any gene: 10. The CDR3 totals 14 residues. DNA of the CDR3: TGTGCCACCCGGGACAGGTGGGGGGATCAGCCCCAGCATTTT. Translation: CATRDRWGDQPQHF.

The V and J genes are TRBV11-2 and TRBJ1-1, with D possibly matching TRBD1 (5 bases). Trimming stripped 1 base from V and 4 bases from J, with 10 bases between. Germline CDR1 SGHAT, CDR2 FQNNGV. The CDR3 loop spans 14 amino acids. The CDR3 reads CASSLVGGSTEAFF. The CDR3, as DNA: TGTGCCAGCAGCTTAGTGGGGGGTAGCACTGAAGCTTTCTTT.

The rearrangement uses TRBV7-3 and TRBJ2-7; 14 bases are shared with TRBD2. V lost 4 bases and J lost 5; bases outside the gene matches: 4. Per germline, CDR1 SGHTA and CDR2 FQGTGA. This CDR3 spans 15 amino acids. The CDR3 loop is CASSSGTSGSDEQYF. In DNA, the CDR3 is TGTGCCAGCAGCTCAGGGACTAGCGGGAGTGACGAGCAGTACTTC.

The rearrangement joins TRBV4-2 to TRBJ2-3; 12 bases line up with TRBD2. The CDR3 has 14 amino acids. Per germline, CDR1 LGHNA and CDR2 YNFKEQ. The ends lost 9 bases at V and 3 bases at J; junction bases unmatched: 4. CDR3 sequence: CASTLAGGTDTQYF. The CDR3 DNA reads TGTGCCAGTACTCTAGCGGGAGGGACAGATACGCAGTATTTT.

About this clone: This sample includes further DNA sequences coding for the same CDR3. CDR3 bases: TGTGCCAGCAGCGCAAACTCAGGGTACGAGCAGTACTTC. It encodes CASSANSGYEQYF. The V and J genes are TRBV9 and TRBJ2-7; D might be TRBD1 (5 bases). The CDR3 has 13 amino acids. With 3 bases removed from V and 4 bases from J, the gap between germline ends came to 11 bases. The germline V gene encodes CDR1 SGDLS and CDR2 YYNGEE.

The chain employs TRBV24-1 and TRBJ2-3; D perhaps matches TRBD2 (5 bases). Germline CDR1 and CDR2: KGHDR and SFDVKD. CDR3 length: 16 residues. Trimming pared 3 bases from V and 0 bases from J, leaving 12 bases between. This CDR3 is CATSDRTAPSTDTQYF. The DNA of the CDR3 is TGTGCCACCAGTGATCGGACTGCCCCTAGCACAGATACGCAGTATTTT.

This sequence joins TRBV2 and TRBJ1-1; 7 bases are shared with TRBD1. V lost 7 bases and J lost 0; bases outside the gene matches: 8. The length of the CDR3 is 15 residues. Germline V lookup: CDR1 SNHLY, CDR2 FYNNEI. CDR3 sequence (DNA): TGTGCCAGCAACTTAATGGGACAGATGAACACTGAAGCTTTCTTT. It translates to CASNLMGQMNTEAFF.

The chain uses TRBV12-3 or TRBV12-4 and TRBJ2-3; the match to TRBD1 covers 8 bases. The CDR3 is 13 residues long. Trimming cost V 5 bases and J 2 bases; bases outside gene matches: 0. The CDR3 DNA is TGTGCCAGCAGTCAGGGGGCCACAGATACGCAGTATTTT. Encoded protein: CASSQGATDTQYF.

The V gene is TRBV6-4, the J gene TRBJ2-1; 7 positions agree with TRBD1. CDR1 MRHNA and CDR2 SNTAGT come from the germline V gene. This CDR3 is 16 amino acids long. After removal of 2 bases from V and 0 bases from J, the junction contained 4 bases not matched to a gene. The CDR3 loop is CASSDRGRSSYNEQFF. The CDR3 nucleotides are TGTGCCAGCAGTGACAGGGGGCGAAGCTCCTACAATGAGCAGTTCTTC.

The rearrangement joins TRBV7-9 to TRBJ2-7; no definite D call. This CDR3 contains 13 residues. Germline CDR1 and CDR2: SEHNR and FQNEAQ (reference sequence). The V end was cut by 0 bases, the J end by 2 bases, with 5 bases between. CDR3 protein: CASSLAGTYEQYF. The CDR3 coding sequence is TGTGCCAGCAGCTTAGCGGGCACCTACGAGCAGTACTTC.

CDR3 sequence: CARVRARAGELFF. The CDR3 bases are TGTGCCAGGGTGCGGGCTAGGGCCGGGGAGCTGTTTTTT. The genes are TRBV2 and TRBJ2-2; maybe TRBD2 (5 bases). The CDR3 extends over 13 amino acids. V gave up 9 bases and J gave up 6 bases, with 14 bases separating them. Germline V CDR1 and CDR2: SNHLY, FYNNEI.

The genes are TRBV7-9 and TRBJ1-1; D possibly corresponds to TRBD1 (5 bases). Germline CDR1 and CDR2: SEHNR and FQNEAQ (reference sequence). The V gene lost 5 bases and the J gene lost 7 bases, with 11 bases spanning the gap. The CDR3 has 12 residues. The CDR3 DNA sequence: TGTGCCAGCAGCAACCAGGGTGTTGAAGCTTTCTTT. Its translation: CASSNQGVEAFF. Together with reference TRBV7-9 and TRBJ1-1, the CDR3 gives the full variable domain: DTGVSQNPRHKITKRGQNVTFRCDPISEHNRLYWYRQTLGQGPEFLTYFQNEAQLEKSRLLSDRFSAERPKGSFSTLEIQRTEQGDSAMYLCASSNQGVEAFFGQGTRLTVV.